This T cell receptor beta chain was documented in a study of T cells in Graves' hyperthyroidism and ophthalmopathy. Study-wide results and limits: Appearing also in blood were most of the thyroid clonotypes expanded above 0.001.

Diagnoses used clinical symptoms, serum thyroxine and TRAb, thyroid ultrasound and orbital computed tomography. Around 10 ml fresh peripheral blood yielded the PBMCs. CDR1 and CDR2 from the germline V gene are MNHNS and SASEGT. This CDR3 comprises 15 residues. V lost 5 bases to trimming and J lost 6 bases; unmatched junction nucleotides: 6. Researchers amplified the TCR beta CDR3 regions from RNA transcripts. Using the HTBI primer set, a first-round RT-PCR was run on the TCR CDR3. One entry per CDR3 protein, called by TCRdb with MiXCR from the multiplex PCR reads. The sample shows about 380,000 distinct CDR3 sequences, roughly 20% of them seen only once. As for this clonotype: The antigen remains undetermined.

The source of this sequence is a man aged 18 to 35 with Graves' ophthalmopathy. J is TRBJ1-5 and V is TRBV6-1; TRBD1 agrees at 11 bases. Sequencing was performed on blood. The CDR3 sequence: CASSPYGTGGQPQHF. In DNA form, the CDR3 reads TGTGCCAGCAGTCCCTACGGGACAGGGGGTCAGCCCCAGCATTTT.